This paragraph covers one T cell receptor (beta chain) sequence. The data are from a study of cytomegalovirus exposure and HLA in healthy donors. V shed 4 bases and J 8 bases; nucleotides not matched to a gene: 11. The length of the CDR3 is 15 residues. Germline lookup yields CDR1 SGHNT and CDR2 YYREEE (reference sequence). PCR amplification relied on 60 Vbeta primers (plus 13 Jbeta primers). The data were produced by immunoSEQ multiplex PCR, yet TCRdb's version contains in-frame clones alone and is incomplete. The sample has around 140,000 clones; around 80% are singletons. V and J are TRBV5-4 and TRBJ1-1; 10 bases map to TRBD1. Sequencing input: PBMCs. The receptor's source is a female donor in good health and CMV-seropositive. The CDR3: CASSQDRGQLVEAFF. The CDR3 DNA reads TGTGCCAGCAGCCAAGACAGGGGGCAACTGGTAGAAGCTTTCTTT.